This TCR beta chain was captured in a study of T-cell reconstitution after alpha-beta-depleted transplantation in children. General study results and limits: A year had passed since transplant, and T-cell counts and diversity by then came mostly from newly produced T cells. Two months or so post-transplant, alpha-beta T cells reportedly derived from several hundred expanded graft clones. There were some patients whose high TCRbeta diversity at day 60 came from surviving recipient T cells and thymic progenitors.

This clonotype was detected a few times. As yet, its antigen is unknown. The CDR3 contains 15 residues. Trimming removed 0 bases from V and 2 bases from J, with 9 bases in between. The germline gives CDR1 SGHRS, CDR2 YFSETQ. Unique molecular identifiers featured in how the TCRbeta library was prepared. TCRdb fed the PCR reads into MiXCR, producing one record per CDR3 protein. The data show some 220,000 distinct CDR3 sequences, approximately 11% seen once. The TCR comes from a child less than two years old with acute myeloid leukemia, due to receive a stem cell transplant. V gene TRBV5-1 combines with J gene TRBJ2-1; D ambiguous. Sequences were derived from PBMCs, sampled before TCRalphabeta/CD19-depleted stem cell transplant. CDR3 amino acids: CASSLGVGAYNEQFF. In DNA form, the CDR3 reads TGCGCCAGCAGCTTGGGTGTCGGCGCCTACAATGAGCAGTTCTTC.